This record looks at one T cell receptor (beta chain) sequence and its context. The sample is drawn from a study of blood T cell repertoires in COVID-19. The wider study: Researchers got acute and convalescent COVID-19 samples from the United States, Italy and Spain.

Germline V CDR1 and CDR2: SQVTM, ANQGSEA. The CDR3 has 14 amino acids. V shed 3 bases and J shed 4 bases, with 16 bases lying between them. In the original processing: Reference gene primer amplification gave estimated nucleated cell counts. Measured with immunoSEQ multiplex PCR; TCRdb has only the in-frame clones, and not every one. V and J calls plus clone size are reproduced from that table; the DNA served to infer D and trimming. Of some 180,000 clones in the sample, roughly 80% were seen once. The chain is built from TRBV29-1 and TRBJ2-7, with TRBD1 as a possible D gene (5 bases). Sequencing was performed on peripheral blood. The source is a man aged 50 or older who had recovered from COVID-19. CDR3 residues: CSVEGGSGIYEQYF. The CDR3 coding sequence is TGCAGCGTTGAGGGTGGTTCAGGGATTTACGAGCAGTACTTC.